This T cell receptor beta chain was identified in a study of cytomegalovirus exposure and HLA in healthy donors. As for the study in general: Earlier work reported 110 million or so unique TCR beta sequences from 150 million to 200 million T cells.

The CDR3 loop spans 12 amino acids. Deletions cut 8 bases from V and 1 base from J, with 7 bases between. Germline values: CDR1 LNHDA, CDR2 SQIVND (reference sequence). Study-level results: In a later analysis, a missense DCLRE1C variant was linked to TCR beta V- and J-gene trimming. What TCR beta sequences reportedly achieved was accurate prediction of HLA-A and HLA-B alleles in most subjects.

With regard to this clone: Its antigen is undetermined.

PCR amplification relied on 60 Vbeta primers (plus 13 Jbeta primers). Some clones are missing from TCRdb's copy, which holds only in-frame ones; the method was immunoSEQ multiplex PCR. This table has fewer than 150,000 clones, about 80% appearing once. The V and J genes are TRBV19 and TRBJ2-3, with a tentative D call TRBD2 (5 bases). The TCR originated in a young man in good health and CMV-seronegative. The sequenced sample was PBMCs. CDR3 loop: CASGSGTDTQYF. The CDR3 DNA sequence: TGTGCCAGTGGGAGTGGCACAGATACGCAGTATTTT.